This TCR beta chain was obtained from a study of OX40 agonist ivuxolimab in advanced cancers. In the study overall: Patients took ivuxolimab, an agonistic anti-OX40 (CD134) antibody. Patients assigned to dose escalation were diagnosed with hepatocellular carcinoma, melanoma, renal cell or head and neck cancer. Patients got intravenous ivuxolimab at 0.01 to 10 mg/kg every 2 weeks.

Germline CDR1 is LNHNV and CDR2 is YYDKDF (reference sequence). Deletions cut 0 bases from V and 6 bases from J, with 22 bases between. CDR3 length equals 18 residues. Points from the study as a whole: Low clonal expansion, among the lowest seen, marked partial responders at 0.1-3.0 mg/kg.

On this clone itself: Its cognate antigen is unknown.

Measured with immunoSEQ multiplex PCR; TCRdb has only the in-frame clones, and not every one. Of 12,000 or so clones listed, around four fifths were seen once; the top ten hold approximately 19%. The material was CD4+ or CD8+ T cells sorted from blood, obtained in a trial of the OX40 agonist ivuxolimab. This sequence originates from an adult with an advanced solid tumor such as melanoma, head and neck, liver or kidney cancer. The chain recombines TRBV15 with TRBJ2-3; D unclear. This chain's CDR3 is CATSRERAAAIPADTQYF. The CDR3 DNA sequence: TGTGCCACCAGCAGAGAGAGAGCCGCAGCGATCCCTGCGGATACGCAGTATTTT.